The following is a TCR beta chain sequence with its context. Its antigen is currently unknown. The sample belongs to a study of T cells after yellow fever vaccination. General study points: Most primary-vaccination clones recurred post-booster (roughly 96% CD4, over 70% CD8). Of the clonotypes, a small share occurred in both CD4 and CD8 compartments. Peaking on day 5 versus 15, the secondary response was faster but weaker.

TCRdb redid the calling of the 5' RACE reads with MiXCR, one entry per CDR3 protein. The top ten clones hold around 2.3% of a sample with 160,000 or so distinct CDR3 sequences, around 7.3% of them seen once. V shed 3 bases and J shed 5 bases, with 21 bases lying between them. The CDR3 has 16 amino acids. The V gene's germline CDR1 is SGHNT and CDR2 YYREEE (reference sequence). The sequenced sample was CD4+ T cells sorted from PBMCs, obtained around 5 days after the first yellow fever vaccination. This chain joins TRBV5-4 and TRBJ2-7; possible D gene TRBD1, 5 bases. This receptor was obtained from a man aged 18-30 years who received the YFV17D yellow fever vaccine. The CDR3 here is CASSSSAGQGGDEQYF. As DNA, the CDR3 is TGTGCCAGCAGCTCCTCCGCCGGGCAGGGTGGAGACGAGCAGTACTTC.